A selection of T cell receptor beta chains follows, all from one sample in a study of cytomegalovirus exposure and HLA in healthy donors. Method: immunoSEQ multiplex PCR; TCRdb's copy keeps in-frame clones and lacks some. Found here are tens of thousands of clones, 90% to 96% of them singletons; the top ten hold approximately 1.2%. Material: PBMCs. These receptors all come from a woman aged 18-30 years in good health and CMV-seronegative. Both conserved end residues are part of each CDR3. D genes are given only for firm matches. Only part of the rows carry a size: once, few, many, or a class if the clone is expanded.

v_gene	abundance	d_gene	j_gene	CDR3nt	CDR3aa
TRBV7-9	NA	NA	TRBJ2-2	TGTGCCAGCAGCGGGCAGAACACCGGGGAGCTGTTTTTT	CASSGQNTGELFF
TRBV15	NA	NA	TRBJ2-5	TGTGCCACCAGCCCCGGAGAGACCCAGTACTTC	CATSPGETQYF
TRBV30	once	TRBD1	TRBJ2-3	TGTGCCTGGACGACAGGGGATACGCAGTATTTT	CAWTTGDTQYF
TRBV4-3	NA	NA	TRBJ2-7	TGCGCCAGCAGCCAAGAGGCACGAATCGCGGGCTCCTACGAGCAGTACTTC	CASSQEARIAGSYEQYF
TRBV4-3	NA	NA	TRBJ2-1	TGCGCCAGCAGCCAAGATTTGGGGGCGGGCCAAACCAGGCAGTTCTTC	CASSQDLGAGQTRQFF
TRBV7-9	NA	NA	TRBJ1-3	TGTGCCAGCAGCACGCCACAGGGCCGATCTGGAAACACCATATATTTT	CASSTPQGRSGNTIYF
TRBV19	NA	TRBD1	TRBJ2-2	TGTGCCAGCGAAGCCGGGACAGTCGATCGCGCGAACACCGGGGAGCTGTTTTTT	CASEAGTVDRANTGELFF
TRBV7-2	NA	TRBD2	TRBJ2-7	TGTGCCAGCAGCCCTCGCGCGGGAGGGGGCTACGAGCAGTACTTC	CASSPRAGGGYEQYF
TRBV27	NA	NA	TRBJ1-1	TGTGCCAGCAGTTTAAGGGAGGGGGGTCGGACTGAAGCTTTCTTT	CASSLREGGRTEAFF
TRBV14	NA	TRBD1	TRBJ1-2	TGTGCCAGCAGCCCACGACAGGGAAGGGGTGGCTACACCTTC	CASSPRQGRGGYTF
TRBV7-9	NA	NA	TRBJ1-1	TGTGCCAGCAGCTTAGGGGGGGTGAACACTGAAGCTTTCTTT	CASSLGGVNTEAFF
TRBV2	NA	TRBD2	TRBJ2-1	TGTGCCAGCAGTCGGGACTACCAGGTCAGCTATGAGCAGTTCTTC	CASSRDYQVSYEQFF
TRBV11-2	NA	TRBD2	TRBJ2-7	TGTGCCAGCAGCTTAGGAGCGGGGGCCTCGGGCTTC	CASSLGAGASGF
TRBV7-2	NA	NA	TRBJ2-1	TGTGCCAGCAGCCAAGACACTTACAATGAGCAGTTCTTC	CASSQDTYNEQFF
TRBV7-9	NA	TRBD2	TRBJ2-7	TGTGCCAGCAGCTCGGGGACTAGCGGGAGGGTGTACTACGAGCAGTACTTC	CASSSGTSGRVYYEQYF
TRBV19	NA	TRBD1	TRBJ2-5	TGTGCCAGTAGACGGGACAGCCAGAGAGAGACCCAGTACTTC	CASRRDSQRETQYF
TRBV11-3	NA	TRBD2	TRBJ2-7	TGTGCCAGCAGCCCTAGCGGGGAGACCTACGAGCAGTACTTC	CASSPSGETYEQYF
TRBV19	once	TRBD1	TRBJ2-3	TGTGCCAGTACCAACGGACAGGGCCCAGATACGCAGTATTTT	CASTNGQGPDTQYF
TRBV11-2	NA	TRBD2	TRBJ2-3	TGTGCCAGCAGCTTAGGCGGGGGGGGACTGAGCACAGATACGCAGTATTTT	CASSLGGGGLSTDTQYF
TRBV11-1	NA	TRBD2	TRBJ2-1	TGTGCCAGCAGCTTGGGACTAGTGCCGTTCTTC	CASSLGLVPFF
TRBV2	NA	NA	TRBJ2-3	TGTGCCAGCAGTGCAGTTTCGGATACGCAGTATTTT	CASSAVSDTQYF
TRBV28	NA	TRBD2	TRBJ2-1	TGTGCCAGCAGCCTTACCCCACCAACTTGGGGGGGGGATGAGCAGTTCTTC	CASSLTPPTWGGDEQFF
TRBV7-6	NA	TRBD2	TRBJ2-1	TGTGCCAGCAGCTCCGCAGTTCTAGCGGGGGAGCAGTTCTTC	CASSSAVLAGEQFF
TRBV6-4	NA	NA	TRBJ1-4	TGTGCCAACCCGGAGGGACGCAATCTTCGGACTAATGAAAAACTGTTTTTT	CANPEGRNLRTNEKLFF
TRBV29-1	NA	TRBD1	TRBJ1-2	TGCAGCGCACCACAGGGGGGGAAAGGCTACACCTTC	CSAPQGGKGYTF
TRBV28	NA	TRBD1	TRBJ1-4	TGTGCCAGCAGTTCGACTAGACAGGGGGGTAATGAAAAACTGTTTTTT	CASSSTRQGGNEKLFF
TRBV4-3	NA	NA	TRBJ2-5	TGCGCCAGCAGCCCCAGGGAGGGGGTAGAGACCCAGTACTTC	CASSPREGVETQYF
TRBV19	NA	NA	TRBJ2-1	TGTGCCAGTAGGCAAGGGGTATACAATGAGCAGTTCTTC	CASRQGVYNEQFF
TRBV7-7	NA	TRBD1	TRBJ2-5	TGTGCCAGCAGCCCACGGACAGGGGGGGGAGAGACCCAGTACTTC	CASSPRTGGGETQYF
TRBV23-1	NA	NA	TRBJ2-7	TGCGCCAGCAGTCACCCCCCCCGACAACCCTACGAGCAGTACTTC	CASSHPPRQPYEQYF
TRBV15	NA	NA	TRBJ1-3	TGTGCCACCAGCAGAGGGGACTACCTGAGCTCTGGAAACACCATATATTTT	CATSRGDYLSSGNTIYF
TRBV11-1	NA	TRBD2	TRBJ2-7	TGTGCCAGCAGCCCAACGGGGGGGCCCTCCAGTTATTCCTACGAGCAGTACTTC	CASSPTGGPSSYSYEQYF
TRBV4-1	NA	NA	TRBJ2-4	TGCGCCAGCAGCCCCGGTTCCCGCACAGGGCCCAAAAACATTCAGTACTTC	CASSPGSRTGPKNIQYF
TRBV2	once	NA	TRBJ1-5	TGTGCCAGCGGGCCGGAGGTCGGGCAGCCCCAGCATTTT	CASGPEVGQPQHF
TRBV12-2	NA	NA	TRBJ2-2	TGTGCAAGTCGCTTAGCGATGGGGACTAGCGGGAGGGCCGGGTCAAACGGGGAGCTGTTTTTT	CASRLAMGTSGRAGSNGELFF
TRBV29-1	NA	TRBD1	TRBJ1-2	TGCAGCGCCGGACAGGACTATGGCTACACCTTC	CSAGQDYGYTF
TRBV15	once	TRBD1	TRBJ2-7	TGTGCCACCAGCAGAGTCGGGGGCTGGGACAGGGCCCCCTACGAGCAGTACTTC	CATSRVGGWDRAPYEQYF
TRBV30	NA	TRBD1	TRBJ2-1	TGTGCCTACTGGGGGACAGCCTACAATGAGCAGTTCTTC	CAYWGTAYNEQFF
TRBV5-1	NA	NA	TRBJ1-2	TGCGCCAGCAGCTTGGCAGACTTGCCCAGTGGCTACACCTTC	CASSLADLPSGYTF
TRBV19	NA	NA	TRBJ1-3	TGTGCCAGTATGGCAGGCACCGGGGGCACCATATATTTT	CASMAGTGGTIYF
TRBV28	NA	TRBD2	TRBJ2-1	TGTGCCAGCAGTTCCCAATCCCAGACTAGCGGTCCCTACAATGAGCAGTTCTTC	CASSSQSQTSGPYNEQFF
TRBV2	NA	TRBD1	TRBJ1-2	TGTGCCAGCAGTGAAGCGACAGGGGGCTATGGCTACACCTTC	CASSEATGGYGYTF
TRBV6-1	once	TRBD2	TRBJ2-3	TGTGCCAGCAGTGGACGTAGCGGGGGTCGGACAGATACGCAGTATTTT	CASSGRSGGRTDTQYF
TRBV19	NA	NA	TRBJ2-1	TGTGCCAGTAGTAGGCAGGACAATGAGCAGTTCTTC	CASSRQDNEQFF
TRBV9	NA	NA	TRBJ2-7	TGTGCCAGCAGCGGGGGGCCTTCCTACGAGCAGTACTTC	CASSGGPSYEQYF